The 30 T cell receptor beta chains below all came from one sample that was sequenced in a study of T cells after yellow fever vaccination. A single record per CDR3 protein comes from TCRdb applying MiXCR to the 5' RACE reads. The sample lists 280,000 or so distinct CDR3 sequences; under 9% were seen once. This material consisted of CD4+ T cells sorted from PBMCs, taken 5 days after the yellow fever booster vaccination. Receptors originate from a man younger than 35 who received the YFV17D yellow fever vaccine.

This clonotype has just a few counts. The chain uses TRBV5-1 and TRBJ2-3, with D possibly being TRBD1 (6 bases). Germline assignment: CDR1 SGHRS and CDR2 YFSETQ. CDR3 size: 12 residues. The V end lost 0 bases, the J end lost 14 bases, and 13 bases lay between the germline ends. CDR3 sequence reads: CASSLVKGTWYF. CDR3 bases: TGCGCCAGCAGCTTGGTTAAAGGGACATGGTATTTT.

This clonotype was counted at least ten times. The V gene is TRBV12-3 or TRBV12-4, the J gene TRBJ2-1; D is unclear. The V end was cut by 5 bases, the J end by 6 bases, with 11 bases between. The CDR3 is 13 amino acids. CDR3 region: CASSPQVVNEQFF. The CDR3 nucleotides read TGTGCCAGCAGTCCTCAAGTAGTCAATGAGCAGTTCTTC.

V usage is TRBV2 and J usage is TRBJ1-1; no firm D call. The germline CDR1 and CDR2 sequences are SNHLY and FYNNEI. This CDR3 region has 14 residues. V was shortened by 2 bases and J by 1 base, with 8 bases between the two germline ends. The CDR3 nucleotides are TGTGCCAGCAGTGAACGGGCAGAGAACACTGAAGCTTTCTTT. This encodes CASSERAENTEAFF.

Of note for this clonotype: A read error may account for a junction end that differs from germline. The V gene is TRBV7-2, the J gene TRBJ2-1, with 9 bases fitting TRBD2. The CDR3 has 12 amino acids. Looked up from germline, CDR1 is SGHTA and CDR2 is FQGNSA. The CDR3 reads CASSLGTSLGIF. Here the CDR3 DNA reads TGTGCCAGCAGCCTAGGGACTAGCCTTGGGATCTTC.

The table lists this clonotype with many counts. The chain couples TRBV4-3 to TRBJ2-5; tentatively, D is TRBD1 (5 bases). V lost 0 bases and J 3 bases, leaving 14 bases between the germline ends. Germline lookup yields CDR1 LGHNA and CDR2 YSLEER. The CDR3 has 16 residues. CDR3 loop: CASSQDNRGREETQYF. The CDR3 region has the DNA TGCGCCAGCAGCCAAGATAATCGAGGCAGGGAAGAGACCCAGTACTTC.

The V call is TRBV24-1, the J call TRBJ2-2; unclear D gene. This CDR3 is built from 12 residues. Germline CDR1 and CDR2: KGHDR and SFDVKD. The V end was cut by 7 bases, the J end by 5 bases, with 7 bases between. CDR3 nucleotides: TGTGCCACCAGAGGGATGACCGGGGAGCTGTTTTTT. It translates to CATRGMTGELFF.

The genes are TRBV27 and TRBJ2-1; D might be TRBD2 (5 bases). The germline V and J ends were trimmed by 6 bases and 2 bases, with 8 bases remaining between them. Germline-derived CDR1 and CDR2 are MNHEY and SMNVEV (reference sequence). CDR3 size: 13 residues. The CDR3 spells CASRVSAYNEQFF. Written as DNA, the CDR3 is TGTGCCAGCAGGGTTAGCGCCTACAATGAGCAGTTCTTC.

There are a few counts of this clonotype. The chain combines TRBV20-1 with TRBJ2-5, with a weak D call TRBD1 (5 bases). The CDR3 spans 12 residues. Germline V lookup: CDR1 DFQATT, CDR2 SNEGSKA (reference sequence). Trimming cost V 7 bases and J 5 bases, with 14 bases left between them. The CDR3 coding sequence is TGCAGTGTCCCCTCGGCAGGGGAGACCCAGTACTTC. This encodes CSVPSAGETQYF.

In its sample, this clonotype was seen a few times. CDR3 in amino acids: CASSFLSGANVLTF. The CDR3 region has the DNA TGTGCCAGCAGTTTTCTTAGTGGGGCCAACGTCCTGACTTTC. This chain links TRBV12-3 or TRBV12-4 with TRBJ2-6; D gene ambiguous. V was trimmed by 3 bases and J by 3 bases, leaving 6 bases between them. This CDR3 has 14 residues.

This clonotype was picked up a small number of times. The chain carries TRBV24-1 and TRBJ1-1, with D perhaps TRBD1 (6 bases). This CDR3 comprises 16 residues. V was pared by 3 bases and J by 6 bases, with 19 bases between. Germline CDR1 reads KGHDR; CDR2 reads SFDVKD. The CDR3 nucleotides read TGTGCCACCAGTGATAAGGGGGGAGAGGACGAGGCTGAAGCTTTCTTT. Translation: CATSDKGGEDEAEAFF.

This clonotype was counted ten times or more. This rearrangement joins TRBV4-3 to TRBJ2-5; 7 bases agree with TRBD1. Germline assignment: CDR1 LGHNA and CDR2 YSLEER. CDR3 length: 16 amino acids. The V and J ends lost 1 base and 3 bases, in that order; junction bases with no gene match: 8. For the CDR3, the DNA is TGCGCCAGCAGCCAAGTAGGGGGCGCAGGGAAAGAGACCCAGTACTTC. This gives the protein CASSQVGGAGKETQYF.

CDR3 nucleotides: TGTGCCAGCTCACGCGCTAACACTGAAGCTTTCTTT. Its protein is CASSRANTEAFF. The chain uses TRBV18 and TRBJ1-1; D remains unclear. The CDR3 totals 12 residues. Germline lookup yields CDR1 KGHSH and CDR2 LQKENI. V gave up 4 bases and J gave up 2 bases, with 5 bases separating them.

This clonotype came up a few times. The chain uses TRBV5-1 and TRBJ1-1; 8 bases fit TRBD1. CDR1 and CDR2 from the germline V gene are SGHRS and YFSETQ. This CDR3 spans 15 amino acids. Losses at the gene ends were 2 bases for V and 2 bases for J; bases not matched to a gene: 5. CDR3 sequence: CASSLQTGANTEAFF. The CDR3 nucleotides are TGCGCCAGCAGCTTACAGACAGGGGCTAACACTGAAGCTTTCTTT.

The chain combines TRBV4-2 with TRBJ1-1, with a tentative D call TRBD1 (6 bases). The CDR3 contains 19 residues. The ends were cut back, 3 bases at V and 1 base at J, with 24 bases in the middle. CDR1 LGHNA and CDR2 YNFKEQ come from the germline V gene. This CDR3 reads CASSHPIGGRNVWNTEAFF. In DNA form, the CDR3 reads TGTGCCAGCAGCCATCCAATCGGGGGCCGGAACGTTTGGAACACTGAAGCTTTCTTT.

This clonotype appeared a few times. This chain links TRBV3-1 with TRBJ2-7; TRBD1 or TRBD2 may be the D gene (7 bases each). Trimming removed 1 base at V and 7 bases at J, with 17 bases between. Germline values: CDR1 LGHDT, CDR2 YNNKEL (reference sequence). The length of the CDR3 is 15 residues. The CDR3 reads CASSQAPGGAEEQYV. CDR3 sequence (DNA): TGTGCCAGCAGCCAAGCCCCAGGGGGGGCGGAGGAGCAGTACGTC.

This clonotype was recorded a few times. The rearrangement joins TRBV11-2 to TRBJ1-4; D is ambiguous. The CDR3 is made up of 12 amino acids. Germline V gene sequence: CDR1 SGHAT, CDR2 FQNNGV. The germline V and J ends were trimmed by 5 bases and 14 bases, with 15 bases remaining between them. For the CDR3, the DNA is TGTGCCAGCAGCCCGAGGACTGCCTCCCTGTTTTTT. Translated: CASSPRTASLFF.

This rearrangement joins TRBV5-1 to TRBJ2-7; D is unresolved. V was shortened by 5 bases and J by 2 bases, with 14 bases between the two germline ends. Germline CDR1 is SGHRS and CDR2 is YFSETQ. The CDR3 is made up of 14 amino acids. This chain's CDR3 is CASRNGPGAYEQYV. The DNA for the CDR3 is TGCGCCAGCAGAAATGGCCCCGGAGCCTACGAGCAGTACGTC.

This clonotype was detected only once. The chain links TRBV7-8 to TRBJ1-4; D gene unclear. V shed 5 bases and J shed 3 bases, with 7 bases lying between them. This CDR3 region has 13 residues. Looked up from germline, CDR1 is SGHVS and CDR2 is FQNEAQ. The CDR3 coding sequence is TGTGCCAGCAGCAGAGGGTCTAATGAAAAACTGTTTTTT. Residues: CASSRGSNEKLFF.

This rearrangement joins TRBV5-1 to TRBJ2-2; 11 nucleotides line up with TRBD2. The CDR3 runs 16 residues. CDR1 and CDR2 (germline): SGHRS, YFSETQ. Trimming cost V 3 bases and J 7 bases; bases outside gene matches: 8. The CDR3 DNA reads TGCGCCAGCAGCTCTCCTAGCGGGGGGTACGTCGGGGAGCTGTTTTTT. As protein: CASSSPSGGYVGELFF.

This clonotype was observed a few times. The rearrangement links TRBV5-4 to TRBJ1-1; 9 bases match TRBD1. The CDR3 has 14 residues. CDR1 and CDR2 from the germline V gene are SGHNT and YYREEE (reference sequence). V gave up 2 bases and J gave up 5 bases; unmatched junction bases: 4. The CDR3 coding sequence is TGTGCCAGCAGCTTACAGGGGGCGAGTACTGAAGCTTTCTTT. The encoded protein is CASSLQGASTEAFF.

This clonotype has a handful of counts. The V and J genes are TRBV15 and TRBJ2-5; perhaps TRBD2 as D (7 bases). The V gene's germline CDR1 is LNHNV and CDR2 YYDKDF (reference sequence). CDR3 length: 15 residues. V was clipped by 1 base and J by 3 bases, with 12 bases between them. The CDR3, as DNA: TGTGCCACCAGCAGAGGTTCGGGGGGCGAAGAGACCCAGTACTTC. It encodes CATSRGSGGEETQYF.

The chain is built from TRBV6-1 and TRBJ1-5, with D perhaps matching TRBD1 (5 bases). Trimming removed 4 bases at V and 1 base at J, with 11 bases between. The germline V gene has CDR1 MNHNS and CDR2 SASEGT. The CDR3 length is 15 residues. This CDR3 reads CASSADTRSNQPQHF. Written as DNA, the CDR3 is TGTGCCAGCAGTGCGGACACGAGAAGCAATCAGCCCCAGCATTTT.

V usage is TRBV29-1 and J usage is TRBJ2-1, with a tentative D call TRBD2 (6 bases). Per the germline V gene, CDR1 is SQVTM and CDR2 is ANQGSEA. The CDR3 length is 14 residues. Trimming stripped 8 bases from V and 2 bases from J, with 16 bases between. The CDR3 loop reads CSFLETRTYNEQFF. CDR3 sequence (DNA): TGCAGCTTCCTGGAGACTAGGACCTACAATGAGCAGTTCTTC.

The chain combines TRBV7-2 with TRBJ1-2; D ambiguous. This CDR3 region has 14 residues. The germline V and J ends were trimmed by 1 base and 4 bases, with 10 bases remaining between them. Germline V gene sequence: CDR1 SGHTA, CDR2 FQGNSA. The CDR3 region has the DNA TGTGCCAGCAGCTTAGAAAGACTTTTCTATGGCTACACCTTC. This codes for CASSLERLFYGYTF.

The table lists this clonotype with a few counts. The V gene is TRBV11-1, the J gene TRBJ2-1; TRBD2 is a possible D gene (6 bases). Germline assignment: CDR1 SGHAT and CDR2 FQDESV (reference sequence). The V gene lost 2 bases and the J gene lost 10 bases, with 21 bases spanning the gap. The CDR3 totals 16 residues. For the CDR3, the DNA is TGTGCCAGCAGCTTAAGCATTAGCGGCTCTCGGAGGGAGCAGTTCTTC. Its translation: CASSLSISGSRREQFF.

This clonotype was recorded at least ten times. The genes are TRBV5-4 and TRBJ1-6, with 7 bases matching TRBD1. The CDR3 is made up of 14 amino acids. Germline values: CDR1 SGHNT, CDR2 YYREEE (reference sequence). V lost 5 bases, J lost 5 bases, and 4 bases stayed unmatched. The CDR3 loop is CASSPQGNNSPLHF. As DNA, the CDR3 is TGTGCCAGCAGTCCACAGGGGAATAATTCACCCCTCCACTTT.

There are many counts of this clonotype. The junction and the germline gene differ at one end; a read error may be behind it. This chain uses TRBV2 with TRBJ2-4; D unclear. Looked up from germline, CDR1 is SNHLY and CDR2 is FYNNEI. CDR3 length equals 14 residues. The CDR3 DNA is TGTGCCAGCAGCCCCCACAGAGCCGAAAACATTCAGTACTTC. Protein product: CASSPHRAENIQYF.

This clonotype has more than one count but fewer than ten. V is TRBV18 and J is TRBJ2-1; TRBD2 agrees at 8 bases. This CDR3 is 15 amino acids long. Germline trimming cut 6 bases from V and 6 bases from J; bases unmatched to any gene: 10. Germline values: CDR1 KGHSH, CDR2 LQKENI. The CDR3 sequence: CASSLGSGGFNEQFF. CDR3 in DNA: TGTGCCAGCTCGCTAGGCAGCGGGGGCTTCAATGAGCAGTTCTTC.

In this sample, this clonotype turned up many times. This rearrangement joins TRBV10-3 to TRBJ2-7; D is undetermined. Germline CDR1 is ENHRY and CDR2 is SYGVKD. Trimming took 10 bases from V and 0 from J, leaving 10 bases between them. The CDR3 sequence is 12 residues long. CDR3 sequence: CATTRSSYEQYF. The CDR3 nucleotides read TGTGCCACGACCCGGAGCTCCTACGAGCAGTACTTC.

This clonotype has at least ten counts. This rearrangement joins TRBV10-2 to TRBJ1-4; 9 positions agree with TRBD1. J gave up 5 bases and V 5 bases, and 15 bases lay outside the gene matches. Germline V gives CDR1 WSHSY, CDR2 SAAADI. This CDR3 spans 18 amino acids. This CDR3 reads CASSSGTGLSGMNEKLFF. For the CDR3, the DNA is TGCGCCAGCAGTTCCGGGACAGGGTTGTCGGGGATGAATGAAAAACTGTTTTTT.